These 21 T cell receptor beta chains were all obtained from the same sample, sequenced in a study of cytomegalovirus exposure and HLA in healthy donors. Both 60 Vbeta primers and 13 Jbeta primers went into the PCR. Method: immunoSEQ multiplex PCR; TCRdb's copy keeps in-frame clones and lacks some. The sample spans about 130,000 clones; the ten largest clones claim about 2%. The sequencing input was PBMCs. These receptors were obtained from a middle-aged man in good health and CMV-seronegative.

V is TRBV10-3 and J is TRBJ1-5, with 7 bases fitting TRBD1. Germline-derived CDR1 and CDR2 are ENHRY and SYGVKD. The V and J ends lost 10 bases and 5 bases, in that order; junction bases with no gene match: 5. This CDR3 spans 12 amino acids. The CDR3 DNA follows: TGTGCCACCAGGACAGGTGATCAGCCCCAGCATTTT. This gives the protein CATRTGDQPQHF.

The chain joins TRBV6-6 to TRBJ1-4; D call uncertain. This CDR3 comprises 15 residues. The V gene's germline CDR1 is MNHNY and CDR2 SVGAGI (reference sequence). V was trimmed by 2 bases and J by 0 bases, leaving 7 bases between them. The DNA of the CDR3 is TGTGCCAGCAGTTACCCAGGAACAACTAATGAAAAACTGTTTTTT. Its translation is CASSYPGTTNEKLFF.

This chain uses TRBV25-1 with TRBJ2-2, with 7 bases aligning to TRBD1. Germline assignment: CDR1 MGHDK and CDR2 SYGVNS. The length of the CDR3 is 14 residues. Losses at the gene ends were 8 bases for V and 6 bases for J; bases not matched to a gene: 9. CDR3 DNA: TGTGCCAGCGGAGTACAGGGGTCCTCCGGGGAGCTGTTTTTT. Residues: CASGVQGSSGELFF.

V usage is TRBV2 and J usage is TRBJ2-1; D perhaps matches TRBD2 (6 bases). This CDR3 has 15 residues. The germline V gene has CDR1 SNHLY and CDR2 FYNNEI. V shed 4 bases and J shed 9 bases, with 19 bases lying between them. The CDR3: CASSARGDWGVEQFF. The CDR3 region has the DNA TGTGCCAGCAGTGCCCGGGGTGATTGGGGGGTTGAGCAGTTCTTC.

The rearrangement links TRBV6-1 to TRBJ2-2; the D gene is possibly TRBD1 (6 bases). V lost 7 bases and J 2 bases, leaving 11 bases between the germline ends. The length of the CDR3 is 14 residues. The germline V gene has CDR1 MNHNS and CDR2 SASEGT. This CDR3 is CASTAGTNTGELFF. CDR3 coding DNA: TGTGCCAGCACAGCCGGGACAAACACCGGGGAGCTGTTTTTT.

The chain carries TRBV7-9 and TRBJ2-7; possible D gene TRBD1, 5 bases. CDR3 length equals 15 residues. Germline CDR1 reads SEHNR; CDR2 reads FQNEAQ (reference sequence). With 1 base removed from V and 3 bases from J, the gap between germline ends came to 13 bases. Here the CDR3 reads CASSLELGRVYEQYF. The CDR3 bases are TGTGCCAGCAGCTTAGAACTTGGCAGGGTCTACGAGCAGTACTTC.

V gene TRBV9 combines with J gene TRBJ2-2; TRBD2 matches 12 bases. CDR3 size: 16 residues. Germline CDR1 is SGDLS and CDR2 is YYNGEE. J gave up 4 bases and V 4 bases, and 5 bases lay outside the gene matches. The CDR3 sequence is CASSRLAGVRTGELFF. The CDR3 DNA reads as TGTGCCAGCAGCCGACTAGCGGGAGTCCGCACCGGGGAGCTGTTTTTT. The full variable domain, its missing parts supplied by reference TRBV9 and TRBJ2-2, is DSGVTQTPKHLITATGQRVTLRCSPRSGDLSVYWYQQSLDQGLQFLIQYYNGEERAKGNILERFSAQQFPDLHSELNLSSLELGDSALYFCASSRLAGVRTGELFFGEGSRLTVL.

This chain uses TRBV30 with TRBJ2-2; 9 bases align to TRBD1. Germline values: CDR1 GTSNPN, CDR2 SVGIG (reference sequence). The ends lost 5 bases at V and 6 bases at J; junction bases unmatched: 16. This CDR3 has 17 residues. The DNA of the CDR3 is TGTGCCTGGTATCGCCGGGACAGGGTTAAGGGGGCCGGGGAGCTGTTTTTT. This encodes CAWYRRDRVKGAGELFF.

The chain recombines TRBV5-1 with TRBJ1-1, with a tentative D call TRBD1 (5 bases). The V end was cut by 4 bases, the J end by 4 bases, with 20 bases between. Germline lookup yields CDR1 SGHRS and CDR2 YFSETQ. The CDR3 is made up of 16 amino acids. The CDR3 region is CASSIYPGQGGTEAFF. In nucleotides, the CDR3 is TGCGCCAGCAGCATTTACCCGGGGCAGGGAGGCACTGAAGCTTTCTTT.

The CDR3 bases are TGTGCCTGGAGCCCACAGGGCGCACCCGGAAACACCATATATTTT. As protein: CAWSPQGAPGNTIYF. The chain recombines TRBV30 with TRBJ1-3, with a weak D call TRBD1 (6 bases). This CDR3 is built from 15 residues. Per the germline V gene, CDR1 is GTSNPN and CDR2 is SVGIG (reference sequence). The V and J ends lost 3 bases and 4 bases respectively, with 16 bases between them.

This chain links TRBV29-1 with TRBJ2-1, with D maybe TRBD2 (5 bases). V dropped 2 bases and J dropped 7 bases, with 9 bases sitting between them. From germline, CDR1 is SQVTM and CDR2 ANQGSEA. This CDR3 spans 12 amino acids. The CDR3 coding sequence is TGCAGCGTTGAATTTCTAGCAAATGAGCAGTTCTTC. It is translated as CSVEFLANEQFF.

The genes are TRBV10-2 and TRBJ2-3, with no clear D. Germline assignment: CDR1 WSHSY and CDR2 SAAADI. This CDR3 spans 13 amino acids. Here the CDR3 reads CVTKAASTDTQYF. Written as DNA, the CDR3 is TGCGTGACAAAGGCAGCTAGCACAGATACGCAGTATTTT.

The V and J genes are TRBV7-6 and TRBJ2-1; 14 bases are shared with TRBD2. The CDR3 is 15 residues long. Germline V gene lookup returns CDR1 SGHVS and CDR2 FNYEAQ. After removal of 4 bases from V and 9 bases from J, the junction contained 5 bases not matched to a gene. CDR3 sequence (DNA): TGTGCCAGCAGCTCGGGACTAGCGGGAGATGGTGAGCAGTTCTTC. It translates to CASSSGLAGDGEQFF.

This chain links TRBV5-4 with TRBJ2-2; 12 bases align to TRBD2. Germline assignment: CDR1 SGHNT and CDR2 YYREEE (reference sequence). The CDR3 extends over 16 amino acids. Germline trimming cut 5 bases from V and 7 bases from J; bases unmatched to any gene: 9. The DNA of the CDR3 is TGTGCCAGCAGTGCCACCCTAGCGGGAGGGTTCGGGGAGCTGTTTTTT. This translates into CASSATLAGGFGELFF.

This chain links TRBV13 with TRBJ1-1; 7 nucleotides match TRBD1. The germline V gene encodes CDR1 PRHDT and CDR2 FYEKMQ (reference sequence). The CDR3 has 13 residues. After removal of 5 bases from V and 2 bases from J, the junction contained 2 bases not matched to a gene. The CDR3 DNA follows: TGTGCCAGCAGCCGGGACAGCAACACTGAAGCTTTCTTT. Residues: CASSRDSNTEAFF.

The chain joins TRBV5-1 to TRBJ2-2; D may be TRBD2 (5 bases). The CDR3 runs 13 residues. Per the germline V gene, CDR1 is SGHRS and CDR2 is YFSETQ. V lost 4 bases, J lost 6 bases, and 10 bases lay in between. In nucleotides, the CDR3 is TGCGCCAGCAGCCCCGAGAGGGCCGGGGAGCTGTTTTTT. This gives the protein CASSPERAGELFF.

The chain uses TRBV6-5 and TRBJ2-7; 8 bases map to TRBD2. V trimming: 5 bases; J trimming: 2 bases; junction bases outside the gene matches: 8. CDR3 length equals 15 residues. Germline V gene lookup returns CDR1 MNHEY and CDR2 SVGAGI. The CDR3, as DNA: TGTGCCAGCAGTGTAACTAGCGGTGCCCCCTACGAGCAGTACTTC. Amino acids: CASSVTSGAPYEQYF.

This chain uses TRBV30 with TRBJ1-2, with 10 bases aligning to TRBD1. CDR1 GTSNPN and CDR2 SVGIG come from the germline V gene (reference sequence). The V and J ends lost 0 bases and 7 bases, in that order; junction bases with no gene match: 5. This CDR3 region has 14 residues. CDR3 loop: CAWSVPRTGGGYTF. The CDR3 nucleotides are TGTGCCTGGAGTGTACCAAGGACAGGGGGTGGCTACACCTTC.

As DNA, the CDR3 is TGTGCCAGCAGCCGTCGAGTAAGGACAGTGTTTTTT. Its translation is CASSRRVRTVFF. The J gene is TRBJ1-4, the V gene TRBV5-6; D may be TRBD1 (6 bases). The germline V and J ends were trimmed by 4 bases and 15 bases, with 16 bases remaining between them. This CDR3 has 12 residues. The germline V gene has CDR1 SGHDT and CDR2 YYEEEE.

J is TRBJ1-3 and V is TRBV4-1; 7 bases are shared with TRBD1. Germline loops: CDR1 MGHRA, CDR2 YSYEKL. The CDR3 has 15 residues. After removal of 3 bases from V and 2 bases from J, the junction contained 4 bases not matched to a gene. In DNA, the CDR3 is TGCGCCAGCAGCCAGCCACAGGGGACTGGAAACACCATATATTTT. Its protein is CASSQPQGTGNTIYF.

V gene TRBV27 combines with J gene TRBJ2-3; 12 bases match TRBD2. The length of the CDR3 is 18 residues. Germline-derived CDR1 and CDR2 are MNHEY and SMNVEV (reference sequence). Trimming cost V 5 bases and J 0 bases; bases outside gene matches: 9. The CDR3: CASSPRLAGAKSTDTQYF. DNA for the CDR3: TGTGCCAGCAGTCCCAGACTAGCGGGAGCGAAAAGCACAGATACGCAGTATTTT.